The T cell receptor beta chain under discussion was sequenced for a study of T cell responses to AZD1222 COVID-19 vaccine. Only in-frame clones appear in the TCRdb table, and some are missing; sequencing was by immunoSEQ multiplex PCR. The table has about 39,000 clones, around 88% seen once; the top ten hold 20% to 30%. Germline loops: CDR1 LGHDT, CDR2 YNNKEL (reference sequence). The CDR3 runs 14 residues. The V gene lost 4 bases and the J gene lost 0 bases, with 9 bases spanning the gap. The material was peripheral blood, obtained 28 days after the second AZD1222 dose. The chain links TRBV3-1 (or the pseudogene TRBV3-2) to TRBJ1-1, with D hard to call. The sequence was obtained from an adult who received the AZD1222 COVID-19 vaccine. CDR3 bases: TGTGCCAGCAGCCCAAGCGGGGTGAACACTGAAGCTTTCTTT. Protein: CASSPSGVNTEAFF.